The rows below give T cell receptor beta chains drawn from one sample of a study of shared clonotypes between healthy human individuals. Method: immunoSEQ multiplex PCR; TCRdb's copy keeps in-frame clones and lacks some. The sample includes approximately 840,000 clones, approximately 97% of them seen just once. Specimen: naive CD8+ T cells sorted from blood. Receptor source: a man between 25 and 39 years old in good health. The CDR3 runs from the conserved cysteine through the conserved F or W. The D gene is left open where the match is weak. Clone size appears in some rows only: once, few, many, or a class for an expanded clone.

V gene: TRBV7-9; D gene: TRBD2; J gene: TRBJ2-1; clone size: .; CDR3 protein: CASSSTGTSGGLSYNEQFF; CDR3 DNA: TGTGCCAGCAGCTCAACCGGGACTAGCGGGGGATTGTCCTACAATGAGCAGTTCTTC
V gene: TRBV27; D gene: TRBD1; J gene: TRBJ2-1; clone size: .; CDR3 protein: CASSSGDSSYNEQFF; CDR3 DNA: TGTGCCAGTAGTTCAGGGGACAGCTCCTACAATGAGCAGTTCTTC
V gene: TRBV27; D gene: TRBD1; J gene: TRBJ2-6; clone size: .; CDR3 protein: CASTGESLDVLTF; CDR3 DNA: TGTGCCAGTACAGGGGAAAGTCTTGATGTCCTGACTTTC
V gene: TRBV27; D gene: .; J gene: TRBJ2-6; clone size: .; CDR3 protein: CASSSLSSSGANVLTF; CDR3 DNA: TGTGCCAGCAGTTCCCTCTCGAGCTCTGGGGCCAACGTCCTGACTTTC
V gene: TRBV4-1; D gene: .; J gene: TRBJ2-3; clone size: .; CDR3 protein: CASSHGPLGTDTQYF; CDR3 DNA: TGCGCCAGCAGCCACGGACCGTTGGGCACAGATACGCAGTATTTT
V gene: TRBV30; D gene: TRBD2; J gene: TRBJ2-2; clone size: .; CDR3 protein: CAWLAGVGTGELFF; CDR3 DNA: TGTGCCTGGCTAGCGGGAGTGGGGACCGGGGAGCTGTTTTTT
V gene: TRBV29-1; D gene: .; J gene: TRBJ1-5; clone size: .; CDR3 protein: CSVEVNQPQHF; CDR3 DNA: TGCAGCGTTGAAGTAAATCAGCCCCAGCATTTT
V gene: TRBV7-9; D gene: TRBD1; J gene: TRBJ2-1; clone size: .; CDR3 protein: CASSPTPGGTRNEQFF; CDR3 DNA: TGTGCCAGCAGCCCGACCCCAGGGGGAACACGGAATGAGCAGTTCTTC
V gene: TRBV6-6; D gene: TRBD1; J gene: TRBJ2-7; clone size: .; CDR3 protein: CASSYSGDSSYEQYF; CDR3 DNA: TGTGCCAGCAGTTACTCGGGGGACAGCTCCTACGAGCAGTACTTC
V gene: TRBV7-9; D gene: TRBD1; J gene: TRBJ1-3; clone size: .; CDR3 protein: CASSITGTERNTIYF; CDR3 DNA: TGTGCCAGCAGCATAACCGGGACAGAAAGAAACACCATATATTTT
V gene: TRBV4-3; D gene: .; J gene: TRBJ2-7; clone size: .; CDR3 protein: CASSQGWAMRSYEQYF; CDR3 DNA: TGCGCCAGCAGCCAAGGGTGGGCGATGAGATCCTACGAGCAGTACTTC
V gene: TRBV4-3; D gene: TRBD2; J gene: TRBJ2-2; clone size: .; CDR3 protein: CASSQSLGGKNTGELFF; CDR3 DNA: TGCGCCAGCAGCCAAAGCCTCGGGGGGAAGAACACCGGGGAGCTGTTTTTT
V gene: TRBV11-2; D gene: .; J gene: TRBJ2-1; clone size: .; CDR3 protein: CASSFVLADNEQFF; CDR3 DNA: TGTGCCAGCAGCTTTGTTTTAGCGGACAATGAGCAGTTCTTC
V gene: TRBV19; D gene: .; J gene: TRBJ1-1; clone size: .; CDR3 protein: CASSADPAWPVPEAFF; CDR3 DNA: TGTGCCAGTAGTGCCGACCCCGCGTGGCCCGTCCCTGAAGCTTTCTTT
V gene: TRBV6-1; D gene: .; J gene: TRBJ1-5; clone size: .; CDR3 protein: CASSESGLGDQPQHF; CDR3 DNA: TGTGCCAGCAGTGAGTCAGGGCTGGGGGATCAGCCCCAGCATTTT
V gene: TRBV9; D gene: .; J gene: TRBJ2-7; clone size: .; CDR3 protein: CASSVVGNPNEQYF; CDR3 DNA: TGTGCCAGCAGCGTAGTAGGGAATCCTAACGAGCAGTACTTC
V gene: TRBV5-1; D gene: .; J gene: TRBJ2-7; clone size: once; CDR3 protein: CASSLDRAYEQYF; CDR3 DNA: TGCGCCAGCAGCTTGGACAGGGCCTACGAGCAGTACTTC
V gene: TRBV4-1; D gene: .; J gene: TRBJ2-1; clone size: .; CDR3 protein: CASSHVLATAVNEQFF; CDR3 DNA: TGCGCCAGCAGCCATGTACTAGCCACGGCGGTCAATGAGCAGTTCTTC
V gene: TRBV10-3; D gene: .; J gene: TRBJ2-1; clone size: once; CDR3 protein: CAIRGDAWSSYNEQFF; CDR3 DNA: TGTGCCATCAGGGGGGACGCCTGGAGCTCCTACAATGAGCAGTTCTTC
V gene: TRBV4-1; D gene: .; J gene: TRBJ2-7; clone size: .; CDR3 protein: CASSQDGMGGGYEQYF; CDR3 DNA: TGCGCCAGCAGCCAAGACGGAATGGGAGGTGGATACGAGCAGTACTTC
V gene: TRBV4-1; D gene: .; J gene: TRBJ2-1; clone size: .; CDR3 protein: CASSQGKDLYNEQFF; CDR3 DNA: TGCGCCAGCAGCCAAGGAAAGGACTTATACAATGAGCAGTTCTTC
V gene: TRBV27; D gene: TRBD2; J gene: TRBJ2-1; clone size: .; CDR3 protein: CASSDGGRFYEQFF; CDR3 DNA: TGTGCCAGCAGTGACGGCGGGAGGTTCTATGAGCAGTTCTTC
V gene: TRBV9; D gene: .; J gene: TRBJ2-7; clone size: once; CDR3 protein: CASSGNGEQYF; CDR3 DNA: TGTGCCAGCAGCGGGAACGGGGAGCAGTACTTC
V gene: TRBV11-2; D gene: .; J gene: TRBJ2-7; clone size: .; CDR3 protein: CASSLVPRAGGGYEQYF; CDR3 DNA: TGTGCCAGCAGCTTAGTCCCCCGCGCAGGGGGAGGTTACGAGCAGTACTTC
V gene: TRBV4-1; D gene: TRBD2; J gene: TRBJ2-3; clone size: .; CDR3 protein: CASSHLAGVADTQYF; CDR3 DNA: TGCGCCAGCAGCCACCTAGCGGGAGTGGCAGATACGCAGTATTTT
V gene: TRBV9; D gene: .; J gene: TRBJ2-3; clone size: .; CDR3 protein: CASSVDGIGTDTQYF; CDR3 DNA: TGTGCCAGCAGCGTAGACGGGATAGGCACAGATACGCAGTATTTT
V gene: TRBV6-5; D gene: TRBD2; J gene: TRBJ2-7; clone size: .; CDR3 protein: CASSLGLAETYEQYF; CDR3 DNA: TGTGCCAGCAGCCTGGGACTAGCGGAGACATACGAGCAGTACTTC
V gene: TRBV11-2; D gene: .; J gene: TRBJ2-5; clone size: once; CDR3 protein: CASSPWAELEETQYF; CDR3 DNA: TGTGCCAGCAGCCCCTGGGCGGAGTTAGAAGAGACCCAGTACTTC
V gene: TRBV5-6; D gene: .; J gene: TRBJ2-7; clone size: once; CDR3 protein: CASSFTVSGGEQYF; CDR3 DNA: TGTGCCAGCAGCTTCACGGTTAGCGGAGGCGAGCAGTACTTC
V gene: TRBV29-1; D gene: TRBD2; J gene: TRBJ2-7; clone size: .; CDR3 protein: CSVDGGRHYEQYF; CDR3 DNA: TGCAGCGTTGACGGCGGGAGACACTACGAGCAGTACTTC
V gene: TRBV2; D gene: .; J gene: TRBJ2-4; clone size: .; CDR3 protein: CASSTQDRGLLNIQYF; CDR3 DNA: TGTGCCAGCAGTACCCAGGACAGAGGACTTTTGAACATTCAGTACTTC
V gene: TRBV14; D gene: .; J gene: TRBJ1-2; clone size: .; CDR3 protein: CASSQSGPRSYGYTF; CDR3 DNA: TGTGCCAGCAGCCAATCTGGACCGCGGAGCTATGGCTACACCTTC
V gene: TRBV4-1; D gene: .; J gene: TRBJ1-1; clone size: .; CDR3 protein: CASSQEPGANTEAFF; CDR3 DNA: TGCGCCAGCAGCCAAGAACCAGGGGCGAACACTGAAGCTTTCTTT
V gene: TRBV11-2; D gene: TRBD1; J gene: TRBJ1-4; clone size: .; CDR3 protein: CASSPGSGGTENFEKLFF; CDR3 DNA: TGTGCCAGCAGCCCCGGGAGTGGCGGGACAGAGAATTTTGAAAAACTGTTTTTT
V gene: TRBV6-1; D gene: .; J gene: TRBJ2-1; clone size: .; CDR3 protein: CASSDPPGEQFF; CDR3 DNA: TGTGCCAGCAGTGACCCGCCCGGTGAGCAGTTCTTC
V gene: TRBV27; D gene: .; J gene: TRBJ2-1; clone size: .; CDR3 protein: CASRFDSTYNEQFF; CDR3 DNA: TGTGCCAGCAGATTTGACAGCACCTACAATGAGCAGTTCTTC
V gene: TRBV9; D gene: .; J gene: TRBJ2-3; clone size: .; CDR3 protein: CASRPRDNTDTQYF; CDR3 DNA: TGTGCCAGCAGACCGAGGGACAACACAGATACGCAGTATTTT
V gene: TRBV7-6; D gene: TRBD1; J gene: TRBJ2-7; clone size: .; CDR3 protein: CASSPTGQDPYEQYF; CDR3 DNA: TGTGCCAGCAGCCCCACGGGACAGGATCCCTACGAGCAGTACTTC
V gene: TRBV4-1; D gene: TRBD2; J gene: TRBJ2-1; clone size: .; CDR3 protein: CASSQEPTSGSVWSEQFF; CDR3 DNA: TGCGCCAGCAGCCAAGAGCCTACTAGCGGGAGCGTCTGGAGTGAGCAGTTCTTC
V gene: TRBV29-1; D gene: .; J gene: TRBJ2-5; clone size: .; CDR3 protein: CSVDNSGRYF; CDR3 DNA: TGCAGCGTTGATAACTCCGGACGGTACTTC
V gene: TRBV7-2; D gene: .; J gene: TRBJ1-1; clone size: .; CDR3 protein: CASSSPTGPRLF; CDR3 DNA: TGTGCCAGCAGCTCTCCCACAGGCCCCCGCTTATTT
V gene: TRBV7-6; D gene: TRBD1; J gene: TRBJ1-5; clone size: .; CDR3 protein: CASSPGGKNQPQHF; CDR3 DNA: TGTGCCAGCAGCCCAGGGGGAAAAAATCAGCCCCAGCATTTT
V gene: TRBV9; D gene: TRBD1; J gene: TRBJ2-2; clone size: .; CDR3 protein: CASSAGTGSPGELFF; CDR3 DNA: TGTGCCAGCAGCGCCGGGACAGGGTCGCCCGGGGAGCTGTTTTTT
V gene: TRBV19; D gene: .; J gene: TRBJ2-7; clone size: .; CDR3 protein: CASSISSSGYEQYF; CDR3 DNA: TGTGCCAGTAGTATCTCCTCGTCGGGATACGAGCAGTACTTC
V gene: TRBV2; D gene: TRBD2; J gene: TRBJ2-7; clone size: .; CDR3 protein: CASKGLAGGTAYEQYF; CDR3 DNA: TGTGCCAGCAAGGGACTAGCGGGAGGCACAGCCTACGAGCAGTACTTC
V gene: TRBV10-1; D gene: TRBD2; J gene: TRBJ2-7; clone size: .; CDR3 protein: CASGGRSSYEQYF; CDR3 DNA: TGCGCCAGCGGCGGGAGGTCCTCCTACGAGCAGTACTTC
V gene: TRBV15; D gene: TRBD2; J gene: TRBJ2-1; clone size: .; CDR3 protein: CATSRDRAGVGEQFF; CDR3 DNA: TGTGCCACCAGCAGAGATCGGGCGGGAGTAGGGGAGCAGTTCTTC
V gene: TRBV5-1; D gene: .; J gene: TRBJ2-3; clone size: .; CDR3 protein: CASSFGGVSTDTQYF; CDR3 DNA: TGCGCCAGCAGCTTCGGGGGCGTAAGCACAGATACGCAGTATTTT
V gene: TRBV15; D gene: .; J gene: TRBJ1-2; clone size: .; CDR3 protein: CATSRDRARSNYGYTF; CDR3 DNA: TGTGCCACCAGCAGAGATCGCGCCCGATCTAACTATGGCTACACCTTC
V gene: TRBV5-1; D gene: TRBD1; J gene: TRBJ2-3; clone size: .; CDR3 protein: CASSSGQGPVDTQYF; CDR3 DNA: TGCGCCAGCAGCTCTGGACAGGGACCCGTAGATACGCAGTATTTT
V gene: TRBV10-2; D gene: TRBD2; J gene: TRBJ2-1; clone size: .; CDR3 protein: CASSDTSLAGVQQFF; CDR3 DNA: TGCGCCAGCAGTGACACCTCCCTAGCGGGAGTGCAGCAGTTCTTC
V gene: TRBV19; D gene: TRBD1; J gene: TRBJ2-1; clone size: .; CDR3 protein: CASSIVRGQGYNEQFF; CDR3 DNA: TGTGCCAGTAGTATAGTGAGGGGACAGGGATACAATGAGCAGTTCTTC
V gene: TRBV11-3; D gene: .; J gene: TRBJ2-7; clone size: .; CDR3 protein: CASSFRVGYEQYF; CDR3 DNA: TGTGCCAGCAGCTTCCGAGTGGGCTACGAGCAGTACTTC
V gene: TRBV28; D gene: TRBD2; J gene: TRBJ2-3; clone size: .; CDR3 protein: CASMGLAGTSTDTQYF; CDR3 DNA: TGTGCCAGCATGGGACTAGCGGGAACCTCCACAGATACGCAGTATTTT
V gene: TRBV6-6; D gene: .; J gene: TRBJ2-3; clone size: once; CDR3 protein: CASSWDKTTQYF; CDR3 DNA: TGTGCCAGCAGTTGGGACAAAACTACGCAGTATTTT
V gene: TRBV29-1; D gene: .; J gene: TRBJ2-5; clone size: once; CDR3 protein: CSVEIRGRETQYF; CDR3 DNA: TGCAGCGTTGAGATCAGGGGCAGGGAGACCCAGTACTTC
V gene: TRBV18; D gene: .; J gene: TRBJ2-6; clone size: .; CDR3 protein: CASSDGRFSGANVLTF; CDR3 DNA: TGTGCCAGCTCAGACGGGAGATTCTCTGGGGCCAACGTCCTGACTTTC
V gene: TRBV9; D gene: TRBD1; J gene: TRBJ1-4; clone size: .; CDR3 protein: CASSVGGGTATNEKLFF; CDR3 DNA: TGTGCCAGCAGCGTAGGAGGGGGCACCGCAACTAATGAAAAACTGTTTTTT
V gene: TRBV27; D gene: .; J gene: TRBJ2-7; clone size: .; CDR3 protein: CASSATSSYEQYF; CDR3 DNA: TGTGCCAGCAGCGCCACTTCCTCCTACGAGCAGTACTTC
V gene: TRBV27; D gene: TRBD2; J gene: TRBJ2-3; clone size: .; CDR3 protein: CASSLQGLAGTDTQYF; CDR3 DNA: TGTGCCAGCAGTTTGCAGGGACTAGCGGGCACAGATACGCAGTATTTT